The T cell receptor (beta chain) under discussion was sequenced for a study of blood T cell repertoires in COVID-19. About the study: COVID-19 samples from acute and convalescent phases originated in the United States, Italy and Spain.

Germline CDR1 is SNHLY and CDR2 is FYNNEI. J gave up 3 bases and V 4 bases, and 13 bases lay outside the gene matches. The CDR3 is made up of 17 amino acids. Here immunoSEQ multiplex PCR was the method, and the copy in TCRdb shows in-frame clones only, minus some. This sample has some 180,000 clones, with 79% found just once. V and J are TRBV2 and TRBJ2-5; 8 bases are shared with TRBD2. Sequenced: PBMCs or T cells enriched from blood (not recorded which). The receptor comes from a woman aged 65 to 85 in a cohort exposed to, infected with or recovered from COVID-19 (not recorded which). CDR3 sequence (DNA): TGTGCCAGCAGTGGTCTAGCGGGCATTACTTCAAAAGAGACCCAGTACTTC. This gives the protein CASSGLAGITSKETQYF.